This T cell receptor (beta chain) was documented in a study of T cell changes during pregnancy in multiple sclerosis. The table came from immunoSEQ multiplex PCR; TCRdb's copy has only in-frame clones and leaves some out. This sample has fewer than 80,000 clones; 94% occur once, and the top ten carry approximately 0.15%. Germline values: CDR1 SGHAT, CDR2 FQNNGV. CDR3 length: 16 residues. Unmatched junction bases numbered 14, after V lost 0 bases and J lost 15 bases. The chain has TRBV11-2 and TRBJ2-1, with 10 bases identical to TRBD2. The sample here was CD4+ T cells from peripheral blood mononuclear cells, taken after pregnancy. This receptor was identified in a female donor with multiple sclerosis, enrolled in a pregnancy study. The DNA for the CDR3 is TGTGCCAGCAGCTTAGATCCCGGCCTAGCGGGAGAGAATTTGTTCTTC. It yields the protein CASSLDPGLAGENLFF.